This paragraph reports one TCR beta chain. Trimming removed 6 bases from V and 8 bases from J; junction bases left unmatched: 6. The CDR3 runs 14 residues. Germline lookup yields CDR1 SGHTA and CDR2 FQGNSA. The source of the sample is a study of T cells of healthy individuals. TCRdb re-analysed the 5' RACE reads in MiXCR, keeping a single row per CDR3 protein. The sample includes approximately 100,000 distinct CDR3 sequences, approximately 15% seen only once; the top ten take around 6.5%. The clonotype was recovered from a human donor in good health. The V gene is TRBV7-2, the J gene TRBJ1-4; 10 positions agree with TRBD1. CDR3 in amino acids: CASSPGTGDEKLFF. The DNA of the CDR3 is TGTGCCAGCAGTCCCGGGACAGGGGACGAAAAACTGTTTTTT.